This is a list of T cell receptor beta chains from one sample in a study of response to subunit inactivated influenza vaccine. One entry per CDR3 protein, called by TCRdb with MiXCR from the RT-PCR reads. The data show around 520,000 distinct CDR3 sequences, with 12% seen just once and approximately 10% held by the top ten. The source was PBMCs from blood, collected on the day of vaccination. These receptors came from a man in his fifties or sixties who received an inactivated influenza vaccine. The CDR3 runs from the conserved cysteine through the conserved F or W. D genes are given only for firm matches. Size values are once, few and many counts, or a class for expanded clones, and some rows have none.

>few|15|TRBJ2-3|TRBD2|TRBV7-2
CASQRGSGRSDTQYF
TGTGCCAGCCAAAGGGGTAGCGGGAGGTCTGATACGCAGTATTTT
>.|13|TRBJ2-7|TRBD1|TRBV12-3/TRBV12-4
CASSYRGQYEQYF
TGTGCCAGCAGTTACAGGGGGCAGTACGAGCAGTACTTC
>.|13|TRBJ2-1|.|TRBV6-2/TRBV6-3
CASSPRAYNEQFF
TGTGCCAGCAGCCCCAGGGCTTACAATGAGCAGTTCTTC
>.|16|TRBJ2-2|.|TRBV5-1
CASSLQPGRDTGELFF
TGCGCCAGCAGCCTTCAACCGGGGAGAGACACCGGGGAGCTGTTTTTT
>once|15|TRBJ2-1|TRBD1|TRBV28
CASRLGGQGPNEQFF
TGTGCCAGCAGATTGGGGGGACAGGGCCCCAATGAGCAGTTCTTC
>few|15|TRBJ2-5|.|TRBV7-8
CASSIGGRVEETQYF
TGTGCCAGCTCCATAGGGGGGCGGGTCGAAGAGACCCAGTACTTC
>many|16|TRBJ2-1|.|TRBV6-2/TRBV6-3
CASSQQGAGFYNEQFF
TGTGCCAGCAGTCAACAAGGGGCGGGCTTCTACAATGAGCAGTTCTTC
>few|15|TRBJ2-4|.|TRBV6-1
CASSGTSLAKNIQYF
TGTGCCAGCAGTGGGACCAGTTTAGCCAAAAACATTCAGTACTTC
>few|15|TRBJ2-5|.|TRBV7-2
CASSLPTGSKETQYF
TGTGCCAGCAGCTTACCGACTGGCTCGAAAGAGACCCAGTACTTC
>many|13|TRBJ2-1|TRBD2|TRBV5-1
CASSTTSDHEQFF
TGCGCCAGCAGCACCACTAGCGACCATGAGCAGTTCTTC
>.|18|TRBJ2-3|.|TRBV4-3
CASSQGRLSRGGTDTQYF
TGCGCCAGCAGCCAAGGTAGACTTTCCAGGGGTGGCACAGATACGCAGTATTTT
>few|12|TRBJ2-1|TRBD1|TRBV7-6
CASSLAGGRQFF
TGTGCCAGCAGCTTAGCAGGGGGCCGGCAGTTCTTC
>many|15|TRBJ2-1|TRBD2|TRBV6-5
CASSYSSGGPNEQFF
TGTGCCAGCAGTTACTCTAGCGGGGGGCCTAATGAGCAGTTCTTC
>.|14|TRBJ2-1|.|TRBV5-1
CASSTGEAGNEQFF
TGCGCCAGCAGCACCGGGGAGGCAGGCAATGAGCAGTTCTTC
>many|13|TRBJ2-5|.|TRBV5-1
CASSTTARETQYF
TGCGCCAGCAGCACCACAGCTCGGGAGACCCAGTACTTC
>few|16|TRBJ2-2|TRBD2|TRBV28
CASSLLELAGTGELFF
TGTGCCAGCAGTTTACTCGAGCTAGCGGGGACCGGGGAGCTGTTTTTT
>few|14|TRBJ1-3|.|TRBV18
CASSPQTTGNTIYF
TGTGCCAGCTCACCACAGACAACCGGAAACACCATATATTTT
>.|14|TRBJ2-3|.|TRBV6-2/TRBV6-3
CASRFTLSTDTQYF
TGTGCCAGCAGGTTTACCTTGAGCACAGATACGCAGTATTTT
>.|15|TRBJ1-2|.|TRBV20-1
CSARDGGGADYGYTF
TGCAGTGCTAGAGATGGTGGGGGCGCTGACTATGGCTACACCTTC
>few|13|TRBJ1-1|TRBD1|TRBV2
CAMSTGVNTEAFF
TGTGCGATGTCGACAGGGGTGAACACTGAAGCCTTCTTT
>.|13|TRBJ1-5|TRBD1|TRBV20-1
CSASDRVGETQHF
TGCAGTGCATCGGACAGGGTGGGGGAGACCCAGCATTTT
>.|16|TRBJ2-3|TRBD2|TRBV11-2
CASSTSGGAYADTQYF
TGTGCCAGCAGCACTAGCGGGGGGGCCTACGCAGATACGCAGTATTTT
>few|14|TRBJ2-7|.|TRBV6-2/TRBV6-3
CASSYGGKTYEQYF
TGTGCCAGCAGTTACGGAGGCAAGACCTACGAGCAGTACTTC
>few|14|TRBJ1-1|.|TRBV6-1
CASSERGRDAEAFF
TGTGCCAGCAGTGAAAGGGGGAGGGACGCTGAAGCTTTCTTT
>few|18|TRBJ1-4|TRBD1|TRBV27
CASSFLSRGQRPNEKLFF
TGTGCCAGCAGTTTTTTGAGCAGGGGGCAACGACCTAATGAAAAACTGTTTTTT
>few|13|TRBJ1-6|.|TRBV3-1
CASTGANNSPLHF
TGTGCCAGCACGGGGGCCAATAATTCACCCCTCCACTTT
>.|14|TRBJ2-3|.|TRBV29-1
CSVEVTPAVDTQYF
TGCAGCGTTGAAGTGACTCCGGCGGTAGATACGCAGTATTTT
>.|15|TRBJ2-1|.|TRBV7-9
CANSLGSPSYNEQFF
TGTGCCAACAGCTTAGGGTCGCCTTCCTACAATGAGCAGTTCTTC
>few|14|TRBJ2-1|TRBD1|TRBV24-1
CATSEPPEQGARFF
TGTGCCACCAGTGAGCCCCCCGAACAGGGGGCGCGGTTCTTC
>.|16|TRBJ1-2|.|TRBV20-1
CSARESGRAPNHGYTF
TGCAGTGCTAGAGAAAGTGGGAGGGCCCCGAACCATGGCTACACCTTC
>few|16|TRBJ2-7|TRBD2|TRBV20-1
CSARGGLAGSSYEQYF
TGCAGTGCTAGAGGTGGACTAGCGGGGAGCTCCTACGAGCAGTACTTC
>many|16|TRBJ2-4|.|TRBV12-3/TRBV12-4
CASSSKQELVKNIQYF
TGTGCCAGCAGTTCAAAGCAGGAGTTGGTCAAAAACATTCAGTACTTC
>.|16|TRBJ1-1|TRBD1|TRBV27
CASSSGQGGRRTEAFF
TGTGCCAGCAGTTCTGGACAGGGGGGAAGGCGGACTGAAGCTTTCTTT
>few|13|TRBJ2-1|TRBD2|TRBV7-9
CASGWRELNEQFF
TGTGCCAGTGGGTGGCGGGAGTTAAATGAGCAGTTCTTC
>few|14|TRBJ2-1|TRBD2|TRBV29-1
CSVAGTRKSNEQFF
TGCAGCGTTGCCGGGACTAGAAAAAGCAATGAGCAGTTCTTC
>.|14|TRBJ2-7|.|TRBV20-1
CSARAFTQGEEQYF
TGCAGTGCTAGAGCGTTTACACAGGGAGAAGAGCAGTACTTC
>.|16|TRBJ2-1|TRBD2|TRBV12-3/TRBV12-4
CASSIPSGGAVHEQFF
TGTGCCAGCAGTATACCCAGCGGGGGGGCCGTGCATGAGCAGTTCTTC
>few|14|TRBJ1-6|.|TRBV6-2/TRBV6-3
CASRWGGADSPLHF
TGTGCCAGCCGGTGGGGGGGCGCGGATTCACCCCTCCACTTT
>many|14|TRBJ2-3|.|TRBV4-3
CASSQAGRTDTQYF
TGCGCCAGCAGCCAGGCAGGGCGCACAGATACGCAGTATTTT
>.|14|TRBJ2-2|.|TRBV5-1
CASSPMEGTGELFF
TGCGCCAGCAGCCCGATGGAGGGCACCGGGGAGCTGTTTTTT
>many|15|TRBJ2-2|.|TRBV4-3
CASSQDRQVGGELFF
TGCGCCAGCAGCCAAGATCGCCAGGTGGGCGGGGAGCTGTTTTTT
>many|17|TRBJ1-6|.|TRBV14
CASSQAGAPPYNSPLHF
TGTGCCAGCAGCCAAGCGGGGGCGCCCCCCTATAATTCACCCCTCCACTTT
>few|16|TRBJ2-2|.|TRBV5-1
CASSLSGRSNTGELFF
TGCGCCAGCAGCTTGTCGGGCAGATCGAACACCGGGGAGCTGTTTTTT
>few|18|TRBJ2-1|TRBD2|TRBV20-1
CSAREGLAGVYVRNEQFF
TGCAGTGCTAGAGAGGGACTAGCGGGAGTGTATGTGAGGAATGAGCAGTTCTTC
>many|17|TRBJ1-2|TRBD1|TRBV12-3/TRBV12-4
CASSLAGGTGNNYGYTF
TGTGCCAGCAGTTTAGCCGGAGGGACAGGGAATAACTATGGCTACACCTTC
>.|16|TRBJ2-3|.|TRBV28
CASSPLEVVGTDTQYF
TGTGCCAGCAGTCCACTCGAGGTAGTGGGCACAGATACGCAGTATTTT
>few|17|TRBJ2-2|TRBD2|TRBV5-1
CASSFRGTSGKTGELFF
TGCGCCAGCAGCTTTAGGGGGACTAGCGGGAAGACCGGGGAGCTGTTTTTT
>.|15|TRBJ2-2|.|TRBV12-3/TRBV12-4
CASKISGLNTGELLF
TGTGCCAGCAAAATTAGCGGATTGAACACCGGGGAGCTGTTGTTT
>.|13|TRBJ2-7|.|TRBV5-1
CASTLGDPYEQYF
TGCGCCAGCACCCTGGGGGACCCCTACGAGCAGTACTTC
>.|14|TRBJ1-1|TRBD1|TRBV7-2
CASSSTGEGTEAFF
TGTGCCAGCAGCTCAACAGGGGAGGGCACTGAAGCTTTCTTT
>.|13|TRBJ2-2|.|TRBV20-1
CSARDREPGELFF
TGCAGTGCTAGAGATCGAGAACCCGGGGAGCTGTTTTTT
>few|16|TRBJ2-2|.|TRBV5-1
CASTYHVGPNTGELFF
TGCGCCAGCACCTACCACGTGGGCCCCAACACCGGGGAGCTGTTTTTT
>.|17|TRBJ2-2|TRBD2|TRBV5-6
CASQINRGLASAGELFF
TGTGCCAGCCAGATTAACCGGGGACTAGCGAGCGCCGGGGAGCTGTTTTTT